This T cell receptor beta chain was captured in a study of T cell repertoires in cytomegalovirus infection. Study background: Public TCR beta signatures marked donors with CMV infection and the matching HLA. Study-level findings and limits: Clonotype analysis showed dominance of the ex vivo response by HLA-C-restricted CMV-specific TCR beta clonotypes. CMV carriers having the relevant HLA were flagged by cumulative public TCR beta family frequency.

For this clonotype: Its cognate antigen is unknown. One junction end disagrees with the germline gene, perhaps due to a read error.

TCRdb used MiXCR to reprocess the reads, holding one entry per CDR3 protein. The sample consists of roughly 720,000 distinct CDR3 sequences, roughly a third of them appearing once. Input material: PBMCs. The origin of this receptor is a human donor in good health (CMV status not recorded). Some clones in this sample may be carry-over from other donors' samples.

The DNA for the CDR3 is TGTGACAGCAGCCAGGAGTCTTTTTGGGGCAATGAGCAGTTATTC. It specifies CDSSQESFWGNEQLF. The J gene is TRBJ2-1, the V gene TRBV7-2, with TRBD1 as a possible D gene (5 bases). Germline CDR1 SGHTA, CDR2 FQGNSA. This CDR3 has 15 amino acids. Full variable domain (outside the CDR3, taken from reference TRBV7-2 and TRBJ2-1): GAGVSQSPSNKVTEKGKDVELRCDPISGHTALYWYRQSLGQGLEFLIYFQGNSAPDKSGLPSDRFSAERTGGSVSTLTIQRTQQEDSAVYLCDSSQESFWGNEQLFGPGTRLTVL.